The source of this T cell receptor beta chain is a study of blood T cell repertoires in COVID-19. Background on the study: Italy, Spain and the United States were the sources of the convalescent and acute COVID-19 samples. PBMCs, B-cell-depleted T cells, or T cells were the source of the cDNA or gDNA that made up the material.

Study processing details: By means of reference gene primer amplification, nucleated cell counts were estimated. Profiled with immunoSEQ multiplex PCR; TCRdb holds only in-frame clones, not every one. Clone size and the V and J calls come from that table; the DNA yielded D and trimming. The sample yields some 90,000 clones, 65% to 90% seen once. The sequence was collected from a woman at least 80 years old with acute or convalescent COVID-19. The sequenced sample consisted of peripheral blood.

The CDR3 spells CASSLGRQETQYF. Here the CDR3 DNA reads TGTGCCAGCAGCTTAGGGAGACAAGAGACCCAGTACTTC. V and J are TRBV7-8 and TRBJ2-5; D is unresolved. Germline CDR1 SGHVS, CDR2 FQNEAQ. Trimming removed 1 base at V and 2 bases at J, with 5 bases between. The CDR3 loop spans 13 amino acids. Together with reference TRBV7-8 and TRBJ2-5, the CDR3 gives the full variable domain: GAGVSQSPRYKVAKRGQDVALRCDPISGHVSLFWYQQALGQGPEFLTYFQNEAQLDKSGLPSDRFFAERPEGSVSTLKIQRTQQEDSAVYLCASSLGRQETQYFGPGTRLLVL.